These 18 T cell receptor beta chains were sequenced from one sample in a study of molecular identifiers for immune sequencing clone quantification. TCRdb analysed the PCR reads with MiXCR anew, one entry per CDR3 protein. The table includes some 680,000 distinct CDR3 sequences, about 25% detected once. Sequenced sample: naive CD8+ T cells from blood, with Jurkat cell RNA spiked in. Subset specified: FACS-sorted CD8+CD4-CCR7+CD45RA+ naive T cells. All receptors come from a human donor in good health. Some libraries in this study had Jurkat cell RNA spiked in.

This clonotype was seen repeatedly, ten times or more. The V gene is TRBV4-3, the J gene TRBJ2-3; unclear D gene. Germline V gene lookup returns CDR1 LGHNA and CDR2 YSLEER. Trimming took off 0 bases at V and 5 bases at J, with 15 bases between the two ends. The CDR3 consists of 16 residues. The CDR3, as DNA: TGCGCCAGCAGCCAAGATGGGGTAGCCCTGGGAGATACGCAGTATTTT. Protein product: CASSQDGVALGDTQYF.

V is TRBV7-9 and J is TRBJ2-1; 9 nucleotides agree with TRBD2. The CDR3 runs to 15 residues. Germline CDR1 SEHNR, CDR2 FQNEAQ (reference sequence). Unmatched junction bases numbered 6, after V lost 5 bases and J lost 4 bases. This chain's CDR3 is CASSPSGGNYNEQFF. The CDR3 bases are TGTGCCAGCAGCCCGAGCGGGGGGAATTACAATGAGCAGTTCTTC.

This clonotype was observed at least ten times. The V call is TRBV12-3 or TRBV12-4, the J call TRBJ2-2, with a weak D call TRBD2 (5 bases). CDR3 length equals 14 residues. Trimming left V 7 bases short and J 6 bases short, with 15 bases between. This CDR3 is CASNREGWAGELFF. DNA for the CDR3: TGTGCCAGCAACCGCGAGGGTTGGGCCGGGGAGCTGTTTTTT.

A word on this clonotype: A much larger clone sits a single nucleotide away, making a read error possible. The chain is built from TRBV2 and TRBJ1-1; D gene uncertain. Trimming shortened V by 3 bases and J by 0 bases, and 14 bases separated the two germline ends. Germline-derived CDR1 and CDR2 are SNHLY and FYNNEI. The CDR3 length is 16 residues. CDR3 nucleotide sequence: TGTGCCAGCAGTGAGAGGCTGGCCGTTATGAACACTGAAGCTTTCTTT. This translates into CASSERLAVMNTEAFF.

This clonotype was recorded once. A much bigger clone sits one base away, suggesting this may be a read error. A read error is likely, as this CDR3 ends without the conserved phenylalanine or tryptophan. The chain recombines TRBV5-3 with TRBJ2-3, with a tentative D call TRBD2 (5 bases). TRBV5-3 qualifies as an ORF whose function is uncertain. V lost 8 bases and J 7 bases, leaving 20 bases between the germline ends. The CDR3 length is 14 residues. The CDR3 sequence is CASSEGLTANTQYL. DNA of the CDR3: TGTGCCAGCAGCGAGGGCCTTACAGCAAATACGCAGTATTTA.

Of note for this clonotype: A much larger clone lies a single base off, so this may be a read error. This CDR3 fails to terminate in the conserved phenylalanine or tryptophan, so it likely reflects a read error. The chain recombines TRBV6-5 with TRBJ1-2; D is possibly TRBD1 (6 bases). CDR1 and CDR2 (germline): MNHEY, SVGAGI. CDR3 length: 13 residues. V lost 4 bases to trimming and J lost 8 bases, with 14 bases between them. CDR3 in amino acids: CASSLTAGDGYTS. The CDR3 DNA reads TGTGCCAGCAGTTTAACGGCAGGGGACGGCTACACCTCC.

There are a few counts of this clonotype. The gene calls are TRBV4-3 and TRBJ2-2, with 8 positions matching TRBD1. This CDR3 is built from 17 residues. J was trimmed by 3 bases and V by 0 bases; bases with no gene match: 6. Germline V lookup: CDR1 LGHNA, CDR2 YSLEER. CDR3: CASSQERDRSYTGELFF. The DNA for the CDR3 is TGCGCCAGCAGCCAAGAGAGGGACAGGTCATACACCGGGGAGCTGTTTTTT.

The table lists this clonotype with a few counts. Here the CDR3 reads CASSWGGAPEAFF. The CDR3, as DNA: TGTGCCAGCTCGTGGGGGGGGGCCCCCGAAGCTTTCTTT. V and J are TRBV18 and TRBJ1-1, with a weak D call TRBD1 (6 bases). Between the trimmed V and J ends, which lost 6 bases and 8 bases, there was a span of 16 bases. Germline V gene sequence: CDR1 KGHSH, CDR2 LQKENI. The CDR3 totals 13 residues. The entire variable domain, with the rest obtained from reference TRBV18 and TRBJ1-1, is as follows: NAGVMQNPRHLVRRRGQEARLRCSPMKGHSHVYWYRQLPEEGLKFMVYLQKENIIDESGMPKERFSAEFPKEGPSILRIQQVVRGDSAAYFCASSWGGAPEAFFGQGTRLTVV.

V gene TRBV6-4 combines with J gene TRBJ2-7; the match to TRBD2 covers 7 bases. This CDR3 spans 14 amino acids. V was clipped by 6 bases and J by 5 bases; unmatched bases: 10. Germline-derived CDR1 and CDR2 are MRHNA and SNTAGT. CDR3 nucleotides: TGTGCCAGCAGAGACGGGGGGTTTAGCCACGAGCAGTACTTC. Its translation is CASRDGGFSHEQYF.

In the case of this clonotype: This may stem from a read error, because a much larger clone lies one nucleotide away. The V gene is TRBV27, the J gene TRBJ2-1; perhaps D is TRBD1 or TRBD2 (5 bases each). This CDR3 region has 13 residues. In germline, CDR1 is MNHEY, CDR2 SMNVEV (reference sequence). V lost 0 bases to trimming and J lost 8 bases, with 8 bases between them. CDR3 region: CASSLSWDHEQFF. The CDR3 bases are TGTGCCAGCAGTTTATCGTGGGACCATGAGCAGTTCTTC.

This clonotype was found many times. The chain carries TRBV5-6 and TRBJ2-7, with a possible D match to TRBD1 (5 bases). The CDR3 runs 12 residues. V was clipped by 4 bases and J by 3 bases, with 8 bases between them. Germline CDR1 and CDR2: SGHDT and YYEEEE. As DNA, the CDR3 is TGTGCCAGCAGCGCCACAGGCTACGAGCAGTACTTC. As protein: CASSATGYEQYF.

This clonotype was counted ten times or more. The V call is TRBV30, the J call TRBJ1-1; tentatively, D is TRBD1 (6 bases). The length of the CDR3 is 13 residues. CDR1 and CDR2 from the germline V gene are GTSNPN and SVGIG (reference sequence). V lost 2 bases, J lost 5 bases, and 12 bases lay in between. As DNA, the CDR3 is TGTGCCTGGAGTCAGGGGTTTCGAACTGAAGCTTTCTTT. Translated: CAWSQGFRTEAFF. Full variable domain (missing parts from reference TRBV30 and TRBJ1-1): SQTIHQWPATLVQPVGSPLSLECTVEGTSNPNLYWYRQAAGRGLQLLFYSVGIGQISSEVPQNLSASRPQDRQFILSSKKLLLSDSGFYLCAWSQGFRTEAFFGQGTRLTVV.

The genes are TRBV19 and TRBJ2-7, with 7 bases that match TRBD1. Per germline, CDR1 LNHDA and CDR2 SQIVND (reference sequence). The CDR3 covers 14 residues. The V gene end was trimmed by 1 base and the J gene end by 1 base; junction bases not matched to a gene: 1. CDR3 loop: CASSIVGQSYEQYF. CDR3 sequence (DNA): TGTGCCAGTAGTATAGTGGGACAGTCCTACGAGCAGTACTTC.

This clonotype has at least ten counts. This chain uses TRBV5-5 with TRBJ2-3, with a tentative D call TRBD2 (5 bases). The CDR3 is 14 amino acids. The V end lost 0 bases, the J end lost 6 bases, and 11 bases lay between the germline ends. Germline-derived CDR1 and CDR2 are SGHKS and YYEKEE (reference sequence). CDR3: CASSLEFPGDTQYF. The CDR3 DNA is TGTGCCAGCAGCTTGGAATTCCCGGGGGATACGCAGTATTTT.

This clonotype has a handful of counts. This CDR3 reads CASSPEQRVYNEQFF. The CDR3 nucleotides are TGCGCCAGCAGCCCGGAACAGCGAGTTTACAATGAGCAGTTCTTC. The chain joins TRBV5-1 to TRBJ2-1; D remains unclear. Trimming stripped 4 bases from V and 4 bases from J, with 15 bases between. The CDR3 contains 15 residues. The V gene's germline CDR1 is SGHRS and CDR2 YFSETQ. Full variable domain (missing parts from reference TRBV5-1 and TRBJ2-1): KAGVTQTPRYLIKTRGQQVTLSCSPISGHRSVSWYQQTPGQGLQFLFEYFSETQRNKGNFPGRFSGRQFSNSRSEMNVSTLELGDSALYLCASSPEQRVYNEQFFGPGTRLTVL.

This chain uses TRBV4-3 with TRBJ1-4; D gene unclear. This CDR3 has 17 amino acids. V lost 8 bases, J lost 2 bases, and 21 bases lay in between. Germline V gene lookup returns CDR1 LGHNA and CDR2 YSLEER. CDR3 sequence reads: CASRPPAPYATNEKLFF. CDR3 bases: TGCGCCAGCCGTCCTCCGGCCCCATATGCCACTAATGAAAAACTGTTTTTT.

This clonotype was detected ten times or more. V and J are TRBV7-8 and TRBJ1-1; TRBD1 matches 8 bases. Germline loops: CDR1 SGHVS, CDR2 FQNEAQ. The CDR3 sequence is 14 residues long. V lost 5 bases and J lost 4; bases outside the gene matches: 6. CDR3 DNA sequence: TGTGCCAGCAGCAAGTCAGGGGGCCTCACTGAAGCTTTCTTT. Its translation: CASSKSGGLTEAFF. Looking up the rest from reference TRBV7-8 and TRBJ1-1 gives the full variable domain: GAGVSQSPRYKVAKRGQDVALRCDPISGHVSLFWYQQALGQGPEFLTYFQNEAQLDKSGLPSDRFFAERPEGSVSTLKIQRTQQEDSAVYLCASSKSGGLTEAFFGQGTRLTVV.

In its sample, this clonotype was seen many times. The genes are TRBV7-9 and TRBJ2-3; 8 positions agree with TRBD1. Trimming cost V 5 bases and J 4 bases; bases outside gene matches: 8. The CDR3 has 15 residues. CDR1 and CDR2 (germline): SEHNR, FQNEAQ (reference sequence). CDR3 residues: CASSQSTGVADTQYF. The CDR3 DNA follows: TGTGCCAGCAGCCAATCGACAGGGGTAGCAGATACGCAGTATTTT.